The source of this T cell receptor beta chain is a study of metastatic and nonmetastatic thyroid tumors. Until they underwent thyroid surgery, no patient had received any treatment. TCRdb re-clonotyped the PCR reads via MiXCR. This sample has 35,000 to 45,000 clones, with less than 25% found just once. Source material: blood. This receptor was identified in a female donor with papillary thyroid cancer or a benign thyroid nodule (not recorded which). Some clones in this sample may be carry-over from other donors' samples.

The CDR3 here is CASSSEPQGSGNTIYF. CDR3 coding DNA: TGTGCCAGCAGCTCCGAACCCCAGGGCTCTGGAAACACCATATATTTT. V gene TRBV9 combines with J gene TRBJ1-3, with D perhaps matching TRBD1 (5 bases). V lost 4 bases and J 0 bases, leaving 14 bases between the germline ends. The CDR3 is made up of 16 amino acids. Per the germline V gene, CDR1 is SGDLS and CDR2 is YYNGEE.